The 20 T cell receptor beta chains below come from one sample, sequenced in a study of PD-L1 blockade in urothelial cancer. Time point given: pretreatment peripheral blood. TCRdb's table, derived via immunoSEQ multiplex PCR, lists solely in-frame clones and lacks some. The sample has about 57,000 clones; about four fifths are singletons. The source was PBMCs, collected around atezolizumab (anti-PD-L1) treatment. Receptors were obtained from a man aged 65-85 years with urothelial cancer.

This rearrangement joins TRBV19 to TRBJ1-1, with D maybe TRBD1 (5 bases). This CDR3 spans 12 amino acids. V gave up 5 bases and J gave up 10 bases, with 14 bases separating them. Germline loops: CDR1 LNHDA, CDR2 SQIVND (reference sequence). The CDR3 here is CASSFGGLGAFF. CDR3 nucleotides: TGTGCCAGTAGTTTCGGGGGACTGGGAGCTTTCTTT.

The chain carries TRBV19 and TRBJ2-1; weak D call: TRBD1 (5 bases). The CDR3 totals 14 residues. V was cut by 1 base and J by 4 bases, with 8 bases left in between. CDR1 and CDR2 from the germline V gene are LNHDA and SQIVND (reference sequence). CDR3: CASSIVAGYNEQFF. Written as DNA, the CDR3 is TGTGCCAGTAGTATAGTCGCAGGGTACAATGAGCAGTTCTTC.

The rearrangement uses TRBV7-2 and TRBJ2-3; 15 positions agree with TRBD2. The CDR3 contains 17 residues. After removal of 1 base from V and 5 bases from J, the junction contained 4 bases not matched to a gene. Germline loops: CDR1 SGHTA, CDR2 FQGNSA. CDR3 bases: TGTGCCAGCAGCTTAGTAGGACTAGCGGGAGGGAAAGATACGCAGTATTTT. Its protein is CASSLVGLAGGKDTQYF.

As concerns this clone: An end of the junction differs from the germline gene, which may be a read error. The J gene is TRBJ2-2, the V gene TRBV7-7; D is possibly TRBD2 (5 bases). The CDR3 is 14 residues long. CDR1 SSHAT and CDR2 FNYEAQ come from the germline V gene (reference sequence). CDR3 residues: CASSLSDGAGELFF. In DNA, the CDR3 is TGTGCTAGCAGCCTTTCGGACGGGGCCGGGGAGCTGTTTTTT.

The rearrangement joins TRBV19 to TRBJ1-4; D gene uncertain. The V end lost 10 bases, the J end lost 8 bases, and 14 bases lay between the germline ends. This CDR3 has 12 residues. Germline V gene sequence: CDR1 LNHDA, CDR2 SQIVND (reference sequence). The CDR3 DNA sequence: TGTGCCACCTCTAGCCCAAACGAAAAACTGTTTTTT. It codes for CATSSPNEKLFF.

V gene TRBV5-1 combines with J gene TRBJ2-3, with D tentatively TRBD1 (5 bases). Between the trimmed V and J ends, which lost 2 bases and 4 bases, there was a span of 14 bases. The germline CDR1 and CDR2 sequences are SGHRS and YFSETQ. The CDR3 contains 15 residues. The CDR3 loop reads CASSLESRVADTQYF. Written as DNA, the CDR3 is TGCGCCAGCAGCTTAGAATCCAGGGTAGCAGATACGCAGTATTTT.

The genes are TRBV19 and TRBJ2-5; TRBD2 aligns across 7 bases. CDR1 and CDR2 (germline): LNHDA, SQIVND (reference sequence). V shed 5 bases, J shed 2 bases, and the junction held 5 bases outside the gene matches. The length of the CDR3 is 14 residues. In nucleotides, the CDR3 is TGTGCCAGTAGTTCGGGGAGGGAACAAGAGACCCAGTACTTC. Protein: CASSSGREQETQYF.

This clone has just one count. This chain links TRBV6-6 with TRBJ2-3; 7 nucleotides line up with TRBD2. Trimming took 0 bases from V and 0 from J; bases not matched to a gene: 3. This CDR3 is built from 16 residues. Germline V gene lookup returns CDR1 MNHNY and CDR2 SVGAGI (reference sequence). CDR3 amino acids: CASSYSSSGSTDTQYF. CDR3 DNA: TGTGCCAGCAGTTACTCCTCTAGCGGAAGCACAGATACGCAGTATTTT.

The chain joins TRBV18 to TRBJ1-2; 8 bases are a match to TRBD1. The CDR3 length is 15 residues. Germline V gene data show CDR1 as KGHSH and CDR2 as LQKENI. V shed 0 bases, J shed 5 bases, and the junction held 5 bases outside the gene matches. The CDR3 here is CASSPPGQVGYGYTF. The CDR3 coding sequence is TGTGCCAGCTCACCACCGGGACAGGTCGGGTATGGCTACACCTTC.

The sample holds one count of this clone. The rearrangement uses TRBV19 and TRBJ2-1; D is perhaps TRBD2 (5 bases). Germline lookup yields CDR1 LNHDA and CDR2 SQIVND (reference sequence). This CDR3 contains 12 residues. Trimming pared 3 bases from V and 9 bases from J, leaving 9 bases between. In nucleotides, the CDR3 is TGTGCCAGTAGTATCGGCGAGGGTGAGCAGTTCTTC. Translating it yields CASSIGEGEQFF.

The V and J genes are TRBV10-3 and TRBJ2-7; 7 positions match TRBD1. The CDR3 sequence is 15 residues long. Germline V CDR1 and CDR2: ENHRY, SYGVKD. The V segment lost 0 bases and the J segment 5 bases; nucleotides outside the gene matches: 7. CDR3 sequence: CAISESRDRVHEQYF. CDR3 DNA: TGTGCCATCAGTGAGTCTCGAGACAGGGTCCACGAGCAGTACTTC.

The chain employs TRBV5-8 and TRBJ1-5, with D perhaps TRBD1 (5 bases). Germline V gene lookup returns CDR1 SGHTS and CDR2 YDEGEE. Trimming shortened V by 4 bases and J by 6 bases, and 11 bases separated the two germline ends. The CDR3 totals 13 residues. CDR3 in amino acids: CASSHGRGQPQHF. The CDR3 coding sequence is TGTGCCAGCAGCCACGGAAGGGGTCAGCCCCAGCATTTT. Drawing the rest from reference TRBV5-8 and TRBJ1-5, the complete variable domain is EAGVTQSPTHLIKTRGQQATLRCSPISGHTSVYWYQQALGLGLQFLLWYDEGEERNRGNFPPRFSGRQFPNYSSELNVNALELEDSALYLCASSHGRGQPQHFGDGTRLSIL.

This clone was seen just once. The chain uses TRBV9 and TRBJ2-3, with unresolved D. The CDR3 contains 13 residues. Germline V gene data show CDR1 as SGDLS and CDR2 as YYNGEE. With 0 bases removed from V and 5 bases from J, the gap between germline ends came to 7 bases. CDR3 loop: CASSVGTRDTQYF. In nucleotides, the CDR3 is TGTGCCAGCAGCGTAGGTACAAGAGATACGCAGTATTTT.

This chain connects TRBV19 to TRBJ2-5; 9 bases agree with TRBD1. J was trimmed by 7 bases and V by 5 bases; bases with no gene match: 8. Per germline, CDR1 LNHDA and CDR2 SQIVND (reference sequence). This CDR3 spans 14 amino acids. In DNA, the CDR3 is TGTGCCAGTAGTGCAGGGACAGGGAAAGGGACCCAGTACTTC. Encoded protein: CASSAGTGKGTQYF.

Here the CDR3 DNA reads TGTGCCAGCAGCCTCAGAAGGCGGGGGTCCCTCTACGAGCAGTACTTC. Its protein product is CASSLRRRGSLYEQYF. V usage is TRBV14 and J usage is TRBJ2-7; 7 positions agree with TRBD2. After removal of 4 bases from V and 3 bases from J, the junction contained 12 bases not matched to a gene. The germline gives CDR1 SGHDN, CDR2 FVKESK. The length of the CDR3 is 16 residues.

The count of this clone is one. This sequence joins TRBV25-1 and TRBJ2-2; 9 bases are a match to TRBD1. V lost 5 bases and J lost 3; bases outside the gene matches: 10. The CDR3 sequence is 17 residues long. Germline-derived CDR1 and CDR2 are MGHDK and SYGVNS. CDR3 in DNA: TGTGCCAGCAGTCCATTTGCGGGACAGGGTTACACCGGGGAGCTGTTTTTT. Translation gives CASSPFAGQGYTGELFF.

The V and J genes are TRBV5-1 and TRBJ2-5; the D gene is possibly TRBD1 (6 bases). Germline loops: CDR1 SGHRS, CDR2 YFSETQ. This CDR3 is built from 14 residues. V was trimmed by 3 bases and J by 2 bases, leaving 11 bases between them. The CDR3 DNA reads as TGCGCCAGCAGCTCGACAGGTTTACAAGAGACCCAGTACTTC. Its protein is CASSSTGLQETQYF.

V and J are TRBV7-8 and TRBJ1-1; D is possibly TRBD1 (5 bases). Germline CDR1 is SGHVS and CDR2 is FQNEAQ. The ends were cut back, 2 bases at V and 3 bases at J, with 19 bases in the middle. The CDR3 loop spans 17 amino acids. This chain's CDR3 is CASSLIPGGVSDTEAFF. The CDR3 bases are TGTGCCAGCAGCTTAATTCCCGGGGGGGTATCGGACACTGAAGCTTTCTTT.

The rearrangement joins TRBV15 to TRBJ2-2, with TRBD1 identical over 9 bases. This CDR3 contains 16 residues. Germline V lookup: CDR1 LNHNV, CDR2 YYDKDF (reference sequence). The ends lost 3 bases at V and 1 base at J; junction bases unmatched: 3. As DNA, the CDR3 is TGTGCCACCAGCAGGGGACAGGGTGAGAACACCGGGGAGCTGTTTTTT. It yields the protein CATSRGQGENTGELFF.

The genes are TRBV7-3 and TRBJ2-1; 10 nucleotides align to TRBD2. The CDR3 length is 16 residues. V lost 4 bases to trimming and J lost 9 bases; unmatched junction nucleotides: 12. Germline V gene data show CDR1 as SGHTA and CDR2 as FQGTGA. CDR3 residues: CASSSTSSGSGGEQFF. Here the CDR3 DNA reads TGTGCCAGCAGCTCCACTTCTAGCGGGAGCGGAGGTGAGCAGTTCTTC.